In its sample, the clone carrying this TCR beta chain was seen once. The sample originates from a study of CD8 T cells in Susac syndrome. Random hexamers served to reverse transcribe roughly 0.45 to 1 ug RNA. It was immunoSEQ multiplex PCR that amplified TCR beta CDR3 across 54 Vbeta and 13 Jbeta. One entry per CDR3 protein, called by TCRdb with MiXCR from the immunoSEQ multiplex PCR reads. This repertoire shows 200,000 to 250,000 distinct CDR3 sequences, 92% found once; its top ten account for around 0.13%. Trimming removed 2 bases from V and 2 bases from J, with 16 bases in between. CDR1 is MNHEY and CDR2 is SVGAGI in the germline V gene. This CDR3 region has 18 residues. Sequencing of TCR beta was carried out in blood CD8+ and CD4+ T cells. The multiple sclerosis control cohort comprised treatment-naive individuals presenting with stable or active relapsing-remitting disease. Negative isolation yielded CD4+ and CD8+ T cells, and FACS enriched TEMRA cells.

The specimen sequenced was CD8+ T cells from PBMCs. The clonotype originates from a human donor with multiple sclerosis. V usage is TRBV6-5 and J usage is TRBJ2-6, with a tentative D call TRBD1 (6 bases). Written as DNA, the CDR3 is TGTGCCAGCAGTTACGCCCCGCCAGGGGTGGCTGGGGCCAACGTCCTGACTTTC. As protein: CASSYAPPGVAGANVLTF.